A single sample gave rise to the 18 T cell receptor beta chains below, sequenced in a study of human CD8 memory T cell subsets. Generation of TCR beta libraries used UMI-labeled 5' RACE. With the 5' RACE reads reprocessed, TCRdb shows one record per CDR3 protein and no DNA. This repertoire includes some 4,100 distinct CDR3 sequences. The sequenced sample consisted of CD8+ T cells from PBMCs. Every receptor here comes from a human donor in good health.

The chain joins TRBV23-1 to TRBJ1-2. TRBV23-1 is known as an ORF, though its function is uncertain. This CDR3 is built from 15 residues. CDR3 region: CASSQSITGAPGYTF.

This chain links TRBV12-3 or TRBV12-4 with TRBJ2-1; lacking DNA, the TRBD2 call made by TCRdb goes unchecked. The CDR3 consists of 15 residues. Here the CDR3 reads CASSTSGSSYNEQFF.

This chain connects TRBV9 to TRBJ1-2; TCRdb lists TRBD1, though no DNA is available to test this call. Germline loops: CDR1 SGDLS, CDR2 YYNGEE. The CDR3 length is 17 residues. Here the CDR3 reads CASSVGSGAEWEYGYTF.

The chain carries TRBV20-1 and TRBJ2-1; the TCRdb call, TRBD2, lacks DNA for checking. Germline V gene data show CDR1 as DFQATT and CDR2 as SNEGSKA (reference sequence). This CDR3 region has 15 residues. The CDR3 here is CSAREGTSDYNEQFF.

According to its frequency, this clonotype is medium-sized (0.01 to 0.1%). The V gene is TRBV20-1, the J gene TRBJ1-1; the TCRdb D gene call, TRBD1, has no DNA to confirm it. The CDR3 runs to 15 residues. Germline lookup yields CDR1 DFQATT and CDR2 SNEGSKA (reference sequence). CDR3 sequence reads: CSASPPDRGGSEAFF.

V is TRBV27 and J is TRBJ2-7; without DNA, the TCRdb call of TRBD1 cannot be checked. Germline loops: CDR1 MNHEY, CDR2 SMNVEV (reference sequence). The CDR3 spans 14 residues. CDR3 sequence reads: CASSLGQTFYEQYF.

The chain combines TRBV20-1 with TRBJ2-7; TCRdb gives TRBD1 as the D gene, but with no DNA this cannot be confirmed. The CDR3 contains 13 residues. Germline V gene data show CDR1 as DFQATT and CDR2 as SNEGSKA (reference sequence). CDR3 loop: CSARALQGTEQYF.

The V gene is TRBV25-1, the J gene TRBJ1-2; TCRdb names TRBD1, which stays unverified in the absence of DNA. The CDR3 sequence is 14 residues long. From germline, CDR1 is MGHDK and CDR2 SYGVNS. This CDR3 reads CASRHRDLEYGYTF.

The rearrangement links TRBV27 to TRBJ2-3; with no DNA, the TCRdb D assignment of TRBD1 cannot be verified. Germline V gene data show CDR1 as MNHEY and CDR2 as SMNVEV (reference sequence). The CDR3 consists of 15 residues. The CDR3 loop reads CASSAGTGETDTQYF.

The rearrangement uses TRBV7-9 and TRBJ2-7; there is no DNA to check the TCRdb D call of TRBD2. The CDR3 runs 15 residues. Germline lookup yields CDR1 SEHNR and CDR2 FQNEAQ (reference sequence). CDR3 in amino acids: CASSLPGTASYEQYF.

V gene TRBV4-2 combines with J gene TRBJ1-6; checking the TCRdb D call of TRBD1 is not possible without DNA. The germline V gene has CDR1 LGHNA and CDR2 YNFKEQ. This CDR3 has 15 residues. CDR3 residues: CASSQGQGDNSPLHF.

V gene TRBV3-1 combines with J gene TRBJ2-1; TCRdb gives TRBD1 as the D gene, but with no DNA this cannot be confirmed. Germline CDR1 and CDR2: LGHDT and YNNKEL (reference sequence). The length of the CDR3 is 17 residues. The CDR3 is CASSQDSSAGGVNEQFF.

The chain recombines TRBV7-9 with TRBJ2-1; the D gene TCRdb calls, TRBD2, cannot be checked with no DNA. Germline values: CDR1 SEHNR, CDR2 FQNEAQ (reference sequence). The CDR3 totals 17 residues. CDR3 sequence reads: CASSLEDLAGGNNEQFF.

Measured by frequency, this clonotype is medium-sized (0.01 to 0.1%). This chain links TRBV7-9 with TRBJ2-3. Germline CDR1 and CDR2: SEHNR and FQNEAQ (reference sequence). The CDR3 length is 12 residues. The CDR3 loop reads CASSIMGDTQYF.

The CDR3 loop is CASSFQGATNEKLFF. The rearrangement links TRBV28 to TRBJ1-4; TCRdb returns TRBD1, unconfirmable since there is no DNA. This CDR3 is 15 amino acids long. The germline V gene has CDR1 MDHEN and CDR2 SYDVKM.

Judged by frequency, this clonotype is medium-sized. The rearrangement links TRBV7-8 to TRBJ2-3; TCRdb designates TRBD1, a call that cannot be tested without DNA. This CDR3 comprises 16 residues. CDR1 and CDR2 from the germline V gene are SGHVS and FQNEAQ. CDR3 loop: CASSSLDTGGADTQYF.

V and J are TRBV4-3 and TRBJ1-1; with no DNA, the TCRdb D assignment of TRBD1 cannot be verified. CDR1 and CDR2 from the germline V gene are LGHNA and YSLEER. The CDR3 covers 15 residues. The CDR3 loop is CASSQVRDGGTEAFF.

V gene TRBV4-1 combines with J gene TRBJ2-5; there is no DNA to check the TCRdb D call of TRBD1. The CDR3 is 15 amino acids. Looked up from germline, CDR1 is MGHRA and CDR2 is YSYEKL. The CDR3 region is CASSPSPGQGETQYF.